This TCR beta chain comes out of a study of blood T cell repertoires in COVID-19 (dated by TCRdb to about 2020). Looking at the study overall: Samples from collaborators originated in the United States, Italy and Spain and spanned both the acute and convalescent phases of COVID-19. The material from the prospective study consisted of cDNA or gDNA derived from T cells, B-cell-depleted T cells, or PBMCs. The dataset comprised deeply sampled blood TCRbeta repertoires from subjects exposed to, actively infected with, or recovered from COVID-19. The repertoires were released in a freely available public database intended as a resource for research on the immune response to SARS-CoV-2. Samples were obtained from the ongoing ImmuneRACE study (first 160 participants) and from over 1,000 subjects provided by 6 global collaborators. A de-identified subject ID, COVID-19 status, age in years and sex were almost always included in the sample metadata. Where available, HLA class I and class II types were obtained from metadata supplied by the sample provider rather than from assay-based typing. The paper as a whole reports these results and caveats: How much clinical and demographic metadata was included differed by source and by participant, and the metadata was provided uncurated.

Collaborating institutions collected whole blood in K2EDTA tubes following their own protocols. Collaborator samples were shipped for TCRbeta analysis as frozen whole blood, isolated PBMCs, or DNA extracted from either sample type. Concerning this clone itself: What this receptor recognizes is not known. Base qualities are not at hand, and no much larger clone is one base apart.

The CDR3 numbers 13 residues from cysteine through phenylalanine. Of the read, only the CDR3 DNA is kept; its 39 bases are in frame from base 1. Trimming leaves V shorter by 7 bases and J shorter by 4 bases, with the junction holding 6 bases beyond the gene matches. CDR1 and CDR2 (SQVTM, ANQGSEA) derive from the germline V gene. TCRbeta CDR3 regions were amplified from genomic DNA using the immunoSEQ Assay, a bias-controlled multiplex PCR. The authors' pipeline ran thus. Within the assay, amplification of reference gene primers was used to estimate how many nucleated cells each sample contained. To quantify the absolute abundance of each unique TCRbeta CDR3 rearrangement, sequence reads were collapsed and filtered. Productive Simpson clonality was computed per sample as the square root of Simpson's diversity index over productive rearrangements. Held by TCRdb, this immuneACCESS table contains in-frame sequences only and omits some clones. Under half of the omission traces to an unresolved V gene where checked; the cause of the rest is unknown. V, J and clone size reflect that table, while D and trimming were determined from the DNA. For this sample there are around 95,000 clones; roughly 92% appear just once. Of the sample, less than 2.5% is held by the ten largest clones.

Source material: peripheral blood. The sequence was obtained from a man in his fifties with active COVID-19. Here the chain combines TRBV29-1 and TRBJ1-2; TRBD1 fits 10 bases in the junction. The CDR3 amino acid sequence is: CSADRGQSYGYTF. The sequenced DNA: TGCAGCGCCGACAGGGGGCAAAGCTATGGCTACACCTTC.